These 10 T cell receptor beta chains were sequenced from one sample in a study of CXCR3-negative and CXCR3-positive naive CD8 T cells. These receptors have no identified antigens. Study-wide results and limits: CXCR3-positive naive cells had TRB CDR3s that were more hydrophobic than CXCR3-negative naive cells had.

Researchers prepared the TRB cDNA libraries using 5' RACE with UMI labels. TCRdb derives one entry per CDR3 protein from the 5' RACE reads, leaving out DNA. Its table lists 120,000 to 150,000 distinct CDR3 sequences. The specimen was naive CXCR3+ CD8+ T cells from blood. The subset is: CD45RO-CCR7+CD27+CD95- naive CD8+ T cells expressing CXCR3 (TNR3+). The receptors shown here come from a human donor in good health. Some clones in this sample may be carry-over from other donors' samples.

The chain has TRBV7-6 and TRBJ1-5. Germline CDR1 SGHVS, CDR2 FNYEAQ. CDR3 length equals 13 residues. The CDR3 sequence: CASSLERLQPQHF. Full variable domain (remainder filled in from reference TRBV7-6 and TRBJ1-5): GAGVSQSPRYKVTKRGQDVALRCDPISGHVSLYWYRQALGQGPEFLTYFNYEAQQDKSGLPNDRFSAERPEGSISTLTIQRTEQRDSAMYRCASSLERLQPQHFGDGTRLSIL.

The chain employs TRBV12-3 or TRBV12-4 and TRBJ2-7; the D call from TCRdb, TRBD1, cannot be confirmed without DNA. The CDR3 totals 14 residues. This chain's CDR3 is CASQRQGSSYEQYF.

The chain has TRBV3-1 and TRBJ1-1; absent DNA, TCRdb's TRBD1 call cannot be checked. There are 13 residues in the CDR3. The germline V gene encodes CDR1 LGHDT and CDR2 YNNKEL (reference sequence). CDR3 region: CASSHTGRTEAFF.

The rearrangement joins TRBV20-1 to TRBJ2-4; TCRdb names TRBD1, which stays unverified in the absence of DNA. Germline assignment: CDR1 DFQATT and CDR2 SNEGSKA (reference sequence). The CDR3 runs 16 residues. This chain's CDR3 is CSARASWPGAKNIQYF.

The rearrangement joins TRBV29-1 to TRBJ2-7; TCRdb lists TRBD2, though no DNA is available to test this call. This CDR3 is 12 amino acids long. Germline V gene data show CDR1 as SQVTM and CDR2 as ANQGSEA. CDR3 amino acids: CSVAGGNHEQYF.

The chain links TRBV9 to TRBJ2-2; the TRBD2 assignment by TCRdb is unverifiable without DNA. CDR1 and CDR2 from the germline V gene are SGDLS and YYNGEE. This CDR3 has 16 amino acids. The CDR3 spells CASSDGTSLYTGELFF.

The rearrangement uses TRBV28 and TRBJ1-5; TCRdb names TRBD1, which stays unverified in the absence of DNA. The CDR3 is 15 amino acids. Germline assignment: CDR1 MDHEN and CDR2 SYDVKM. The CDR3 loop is CASSPWGSTHQPQHF.

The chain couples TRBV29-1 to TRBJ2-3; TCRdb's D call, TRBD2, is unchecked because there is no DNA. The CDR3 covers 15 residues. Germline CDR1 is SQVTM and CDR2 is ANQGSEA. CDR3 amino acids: CSVPGLAGPTDTQYF.

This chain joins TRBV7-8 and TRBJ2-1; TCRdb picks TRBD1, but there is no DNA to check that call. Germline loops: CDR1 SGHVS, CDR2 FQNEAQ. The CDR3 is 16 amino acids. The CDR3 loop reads CASSFSPGQGFNEQFF.

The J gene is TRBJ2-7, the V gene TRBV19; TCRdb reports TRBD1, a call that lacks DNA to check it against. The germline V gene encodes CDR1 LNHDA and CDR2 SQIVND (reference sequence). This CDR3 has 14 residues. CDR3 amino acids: CASSMTRDGYEQYF.